This TCR beta chain was identified in a study of brain T cells in children with intractable seizures. Method: immunoSEQ multiplex PCR; TCRdb's copy keeps in-frame clones and lacks some. The table lists hundreds of thousands of clones, 93% of them singletons. About this clone itself: Its antigen is unidentified.

Whole-study results and caveats: Viral specificity was inferred only from CDR3 similarity; HCMV serostatus was unknown. Clones missing pre-surgery may reflect undersampling of that blood sample.

CDR1 and CDR2 from the germline V gene are MDHEN and SYDVKM. CDR3 length: 15 amino acids. Trimming left V 4 bases short and J 2 bases short, with 15 bases between. Noted time point: blood from clinic visit 5 months post-surgery; TSC patient then seizure free. Sequencing was limited to surgery cases with top T cell transcript signatures in brain tissue. Pre-surgery treatment included at least one anti-epileptic drug. The sequenced sample was peripheral blood, obtained 4 to 5 months after surgery. The TCR was taken from a boy in the first two years of life with tuberous sclerosis and intractable seizures. V and J are TRBV28 and TRBJ2-7; D is possibly TRBD1 or TRBD2 (5 bases each). Here the CDR3 reads CASSSPGTVTYEQYF. CDR3 nucleotide sequence: TGTGCCAGCAGTTCACCCGGGACGGTTACCTACGAGCAGTACTTC. Drawing the rest from reference TRBV28 and TRBJ2-7, the complete variable domain is DVKVTQSSRYLVKRTGEKVFLECVQDMDHENMFWYRQDPGLGLRLIYFSYDVKMKEKGDIPEGYSVSREKKERFSLILESASTNQTSMYLCASSSPGTVTYEQYFGPGTRLTVT.